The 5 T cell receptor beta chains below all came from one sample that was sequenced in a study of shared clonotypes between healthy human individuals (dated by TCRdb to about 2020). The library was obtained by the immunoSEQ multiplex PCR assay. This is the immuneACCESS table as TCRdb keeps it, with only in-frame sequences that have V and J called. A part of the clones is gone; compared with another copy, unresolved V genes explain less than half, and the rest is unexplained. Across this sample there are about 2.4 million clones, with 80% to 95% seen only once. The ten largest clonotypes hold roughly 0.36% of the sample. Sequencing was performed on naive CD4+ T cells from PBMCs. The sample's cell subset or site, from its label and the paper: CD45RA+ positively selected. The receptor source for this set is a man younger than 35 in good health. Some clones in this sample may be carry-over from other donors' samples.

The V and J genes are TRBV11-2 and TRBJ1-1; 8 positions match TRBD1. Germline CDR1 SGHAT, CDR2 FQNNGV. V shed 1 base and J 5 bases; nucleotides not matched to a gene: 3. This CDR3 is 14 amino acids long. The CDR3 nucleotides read TGTGCCAGCAGCTTAGTCAGGGGGCGGACTGAAGCTTTCTTT. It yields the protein CASSLVRGRTEAFF.

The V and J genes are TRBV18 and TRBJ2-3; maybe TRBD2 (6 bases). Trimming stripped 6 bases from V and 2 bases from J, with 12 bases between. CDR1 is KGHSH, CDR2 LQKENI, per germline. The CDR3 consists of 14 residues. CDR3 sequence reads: CASSRESYTDTQYF. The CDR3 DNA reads TGTGCCAGCTCGCGGGAATCATACACAGATACGCAGTATTTT.

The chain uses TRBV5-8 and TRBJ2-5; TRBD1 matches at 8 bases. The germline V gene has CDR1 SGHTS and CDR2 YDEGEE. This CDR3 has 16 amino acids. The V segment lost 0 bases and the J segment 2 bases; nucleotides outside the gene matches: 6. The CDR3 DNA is TGTGCCAGCAGCTTGGGGACAGGGACGACACAAGAGACCCAGTACTTC. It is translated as CASSLGTGTTQETQYF.

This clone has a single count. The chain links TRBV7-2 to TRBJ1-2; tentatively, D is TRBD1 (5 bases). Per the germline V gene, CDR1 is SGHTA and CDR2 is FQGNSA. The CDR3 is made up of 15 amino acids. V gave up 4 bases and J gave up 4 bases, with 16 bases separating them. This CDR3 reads CASSSRSGYVYGYTF. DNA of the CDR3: TGTGCCAGCAGCTCCCGGTCAGGGTATGTCTATGGCTACACCTTC.

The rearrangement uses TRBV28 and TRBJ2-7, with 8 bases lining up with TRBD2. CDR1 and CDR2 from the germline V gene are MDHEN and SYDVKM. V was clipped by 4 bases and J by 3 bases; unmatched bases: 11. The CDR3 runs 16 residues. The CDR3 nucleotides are TGTGCCAGCAGTTCTCCCGGGACTAGGATGGACTACGAGCAGTACTTC. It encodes CASSSPGTRMDYEQYF.